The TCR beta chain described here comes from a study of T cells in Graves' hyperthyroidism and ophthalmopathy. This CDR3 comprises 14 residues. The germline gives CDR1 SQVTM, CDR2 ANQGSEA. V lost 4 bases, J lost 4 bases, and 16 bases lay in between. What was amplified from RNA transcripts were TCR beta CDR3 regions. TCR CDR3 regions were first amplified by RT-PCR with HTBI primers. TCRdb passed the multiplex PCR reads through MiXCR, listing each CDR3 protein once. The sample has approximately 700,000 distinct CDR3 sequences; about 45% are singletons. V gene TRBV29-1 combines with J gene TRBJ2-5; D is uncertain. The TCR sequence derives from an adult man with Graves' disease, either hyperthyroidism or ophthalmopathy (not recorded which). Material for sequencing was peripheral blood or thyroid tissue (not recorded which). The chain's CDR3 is CSVASGVARETQYF. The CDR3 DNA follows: TGCAGCGTTGCCTCTGGGGTGGCACGAGAGACCCAGTACTTC.